This T cell receptor (beta chain) originates from a study of cytomegalovirus exposure and HLA in healthy donors. The CDR3 has 16 residues. Germline V gene sequence: CDR1 SGHVS, CDR2 FQNEAQ. The V gene lost 5 bases and the J gene lost 1 base, with 18 bases spanning the gap. Overall study results and limits: In vitro experiments confirmed that a few CMV-associated chains were specific for CMV antigens.

As concerns this clone: Its specificity is unknown.

It was with 60 Vbeta and 13 Jbeta primers that the PCR ran. Profiled with immunoSEQ multiplex PCR; TCRdb holds only in-frame clones, not every one. The data contain about 150,000 clones, over 75% of them seen just once; the ten biggest clones take up roughly 5.3%. Likely unrecorded immune exposures existed in these nominally healthy donors. The rearrangement links TRBV7-8 to TRBJ2-7, with a weak D call TRBD2 (6 bases). The clonotype was recovered from a middle-aged woman in good health and CMV-seropositive. The specimen sequenced was PBMCs. The CDR3 DNA is TGTGCCAGCAGCAATTTGGGGGGTACTAGATCCTACGAGCAGTACTTC. Amino acids: CASSNLGGTRSYEQYF.